This T cell receptor (beta chain) was observed in a study of PD-1 blockade in classical Hodgkin lymphoma. Study-wide results and limits: Exclusion removed patients who began nivolumab under 1 year after ASCT. Reasons behind the repertoire differences stay unclear, perhaps disease activity or earlier therapy. Compared with healthy donors, newly diagnosed patients reportedly showed lower baseline TCR diversity.

Germline CDR1 and CDR2: SGHDN and FVKESK. V was shortened by 4 bases and J by 4 bases, with 14 bases between the two germline ends. The CDR3 consists of 14 residues. In every patient, relapse followed autologous stem cell transplantation, while exposure to brentuximab vedotin differed. Concerning this clone: What it binds is not known.

TCRdb's copy holds only in-frame clones and misses some; the assay was immunoSEQ multiplex PCR. The table includes about 54,000 clones, approximately 89% detected once. This receptor was identified in a human donor with classical Hodgkin lymphoma. The J gene is TRBJ2-7, the V gene TRBV14; possibly TRBD1 for D (6 bases). Here the sequenced sample was peripheral blood mononuclear cells (PBMCs), taken before the second cycle of nivolumab. The CDR3, as DNA: TGTGCCAGCAGCCTCGGACAGATGCCTTACGAGCAGTACTTC. Its protein is CASSLGQMPYEQYF.